A single TCR beta chain is shown here with its context. Its specificity is unknown. This specimen belongs to a study of Tregs in tolerant kidney transplant recipients. Libraries were prepared by immunoSEQ multiplex PCR; TCRdb keeps only in-frame clonotypes and omits some of them. The top ten hold approximately 0.69% of the sample, which has about 240,000 clones, about 80% seen once. Study conclusions and caveats: Activated donor B cell expansion appeared to reveal the most relevant donor-specific TCRbeta repertoire. Biological reproducibility was not directly addressed, but technical replication error appeared minimal.

The CDR3 has 14 residues. Per the germline V gene, CDR1 is LNHDA and CDR2 is SQIVND (reference sequence). The ends lost 3 bases at V and 3 bases at J; junction bases unmatched: 3. Sequencing was carried out using CD4+ T cells from blood. The receptor was isolated from a human donor in good health. J is TRBJ2-5 and V is TRBV19, with 8 bases fitting TRBD2. The CDR3: CASSMGTRKETQYF. The CDR3 nucleotides read TGTGCCAGTAGTATGGGGACTAGAAAAGAGACCCAGTACTTC.